This T cell receptor beta chain was recovered during a study of T cell responses to AZD1222 COVID-19 vaccine. The overall study: Doses given second, at about 4 or about 12 weeks, were pooled.

Points from the study as a whole: Regions left unmutated in variants are reportedly the target of nearly half of spike-specific TCRs.

Only in-frame clones appear in the TCRdb table, and some are missing; sequencing was by immunoSEQ multiplex PCR. The sample holds 140,000 or so clones; around 90% are singletons and the top ten take 1.5% to 2%. To note about this clone: No antigen is known for it.

The clonotype was recovered from an adult in good health. The sequences come from peripheral blood, collected on day 0 of AZD1222 vaccination.

CDR3 nucleotides: TGTGCCAGCAGCTCGTCGGGGGGGAGGTTGTTCTATGGCTACACCTTC. Protein sequence: CASSSSGGRLFYGYTF. The gene calls are TRBV7-9 and TRBJ1-2; D is possibly TRBD1 (5 bases). The length of the CDR3 is 16 residues. Germline V gene lookup returns CDR1 SEHNR and CDR2 FQNEAQ (reference sequence). V lost 4 bases to trimming and J lost 4 bases, with 19 bases between them.